A single sample is the source of the 8 T cell receptor beta chains below, sequenced in a study of T-cell memory formation after mild COVID-19. TCRdb reprocessed the 5' RACE reads via MiXCR and lists one record per CDR3 protein. The sample comprises hundreds of thousands of distinct CDR3 sequences, roughly 18% of which are singletons, and approximately 12% rests with the top ten. The sample taken for sequencing was PBMCs or a T cell subset sorted from them (not recorded which). Receptors originate from an adult woman who had mild COVID-19 (a few samples of this study predate the infection). Cell type and time point are not known.

In its sample, this clonotype was seen a few times. This rearrangement joins TRBV6-5 to TRBJ2-7; D might be TRBD1 or TRBD2, each matching 6 bases. V was cut by 4 bases and J by 10 bases, with 20 bases left in between. CDR3 length equals 14 residues. CDR1 MNHEY and CDR2 SVGAGI come from the germline V gene. CDR3 bases: TGTGCCAGCAGTTCGGGACGGGGGCCTATTGATCAGTACTTC. Translating gives CASSSGRGPIDQYF.

The DNA of the CDR3 is TGCAGTGCTAGAGATTATAGTGGGACTAGCGGCTCGAGCTCTGGGGCCAACGTCCTGACTTTC. Translated: CSARDYSGTSGSSSGANVLTF. This chain links TRBV20-1 with TRBJ2-6, with 11 bases aligning to TRBD2. V trimming: 0 bases; J trimming: 0 bases; junction bases outside the gene matches: 13. The CDR3 spans 21 residues. The germline gives CDR1 DFQATT, CDR2 SNEGSKA (reference sequence).

In its sample, this clonotype was seen a few times. The V and J genes are TRBV30 and TRBJ2-7; D assignment may be TRBD1 or TRBD2 (6 bases each). The CDR3 covers 14 residues. Germline lookup yields CDR1 GTSNPN and CDR2 SVGIG (reference sequence). Trimming took off 2 bases at V and 3 bases at J, with 14 bases between the two ends. The DNA of the CDR3 is TGTGCCTGGAGTTTCGCGGGACAATTCTACGAGCAGTACTTC. Translated, it gives CAWSFAGQFYEQYF.

V gene TRBV7-3 combines with J gene TRBJ1-1; D ambiguous. The CDR3 has 13 residues. Trimming shortened V by 6 bases and J by 0 bases, and 8 bases separated the two germline ends. Germline V lookup: CDR1 SGHTA, CDR2 FQGTGA. The CDR3 sequence: CASRLQMNTEAFF. The CDR3 nucleotides are TGTGCCAGCAGACTACAGATGAACACTGAAGCTTTCTTT.

The rearrangement uses TRBV6-6 and TRBJ2-5; maybe TRBD1 (6 bases). Germline CDR1 reads MNHNY; CDR2 reads SVGAGI (reference sequence). The CDR3 spans 14 residues. Trimming shortened V by 5 bases and J by 4 bases, and 14 bases separated the two germline ends. Written as DNA, the CDR3 is TGTGCCAGCAGTGGGAACAGGGTGGGAGAGACCCAGTACTTC. This translates into CASSGNRVGETQYF.

This clonotype was seen a handful of times. The CDR3 spells CASSPRTGQGAIDEQFF. CDR3 DNA: TGCGCCAGCAGCCCCCGGACCGGACAGGGGGCTATCGATGAGCAGTTCTTC. J is TRBJ2-1 and V is TRBV4-3; TRBD1 matches at 11 bases. Germline CDR1 LGHNA, CDR2 YSLEER. J lost 8 bases, V lost 4 bases, and 13 bases had no gene match. CDR3 length equals 17 residues.

The V call is TRBV5-1, the J call TRBJ2-4; 11 positions agree with TRBD2. With V trimmed by 4 bases and J by 0 bases, 9 bases remained unmatched. CDR1 and CDR2 (germline): SGHRS, YFSETQ. CDR3 length: 18 residues. The CDR3 DNA reads as TGCGCCAGCAGCACCAGTTGGACTAGCGGGCTAGCCAAAAACATTCAGTACTTC. This encodes CASSTSWTSGLAKNIQYF.

The chain links TRBV24-1 to TRBJ2-3, with 14 bases lining up with TRBD2. Trimming at V came to 4 bases and at J to 3 bases, leaving 5 bases not matched to a gene. Germline V gene sequence: CDR1 KGHDR, CDR2 SFDVKD. The CDR3 has 17 residues. The DNA of the CDR3 is TGTGCCACCAGTGAAATGGGACTAGCGGGAGAAACAGATACGCAGTATTTT. This gives the protein CATSEMGLAGETDTQYF.